These T cell receptor beta chains were read from a single sample in a study of human T cells and chemical hapten exposure. From the RACE reads, TCRdb called clonotypes with MiXCR, one entry per CDR3 protein. The sample lists under 100,000 distinct CDR3 sequences, under 11% seen once, with 4.5% to 5% in the top ten. The sample here was whole blood, taken in connection with sensitization to the hapten diphenylcyclopropenone (DPC). These receptors were taken from a woman aged 45-59 years with alopecia areata. Some clones in this sample may be carry-over from other donors' samples. Each CDR3 is given with its conserved first and last residue. D genes are given only for firm matches. The size of a clone is reported for some rows only, either as once, few or many, or as a class for expanded clones.

clone_size j_call v_call d_call cdr3_nt cdr3_aa
- TRBJ1-2 TRBV6-1 - TGTGCCAGCACTACGAAGAACCTCTATGGCTACACCTTC CASTTKNLYGYTF
many TRBJ2-3 TRBV11-3 TRBD2 TGTGCCAGCAGCTTAGAGTACCTGCGGGAGATGTGGACAGATACGCAGTATTTT CASSLEYLREMWTDTQYF
few TRBJ2-4 TRBV5-1 TRBD2 TGCGCCAGCAGCGCGACTAGCGGCAATCTAGCCAAAAACATTCAGTACTTC CASSATSGNLAKNIQYF
many TRBJ1-5 TRBV5-1 - TGCGCCAGCAGTGTGGATAGCAATCAGCCCCAGCATTTT CASSVDSNQPQHF
many TRBJ1-4 TRBV5-5 - TGTGCCAGCAGCTTCAGAGCAACTAATGAAAAACTGTTTTTT CASSFRATNEKLFF
few TRBJ2-1 TRBV20-1 - TGCAGTGCTAGAGATCGGGACCCAAGGCGGGAGCAGTTCTTC CSARDRDPRREQFF
few TRBJ2-3 TRBV7-2 - TGTGCCAGCAAACCCGGAGCAGATACGCAGTATTTT CASKPGADTQYF
- TRBJ2-7 TRBV15 TRBD2 TGTGCCACCAGCAGAGATGGTACTAGCGGACGCGAGCAGTACTTC CATSRDGTSGREQYF
many TRBJ1-4 TRBV6-5 - TGTGCCACCAGATTCATACGGGCAAGAAAAGGGACTAATGAAAAACTGTTTTTT CATRFIRARKGTNEKLFF
- TRBJ2-2 TRBV7-6 - TGTGCCAGCACCTTGACAGGAAGCACCGGGGAGCTGTTTTTT CASTLTGSTGELFF
many TRBJ2-1 TRBV20-1 TRBD2 TGCAGTGCTAGGCTGGGAGCTAGCGGGAGGGTGAATGAGCAGTTCTTC CSARLGASGRVNEQFF
many TRBJ1-3 TRBV20-1 TRBD1 TGCAGTGCAGACGGGACAGCAGGAAACACCATATATTTT CSADGTAGNTIYF
- TRBJ2-7 TRBV9 - TGTGCCAGCAGTCCTCGCCACAACTCCTACGAGCAGTACTTC CASSPRHNSYEQYF
many TRBJ2-7 TRBV27 - TGTGCCAGCAGTCCCCTCCGACAGGCCGGCTACGAGCAGTACTTC CASSPLRQAGYEQYF
many TRBJ1-2 TRBV19 TRBD1 TGTGCCAGTATGGACAGGGCTCCCTATGGCTACACCTTC CASMDRAPYGYTF
- TRBJ2-3 TRBV28 - TGTGCCAGCAGTTTTAGGGCGGGATCCACAGATACGCAGTATTTT CASSFRAGSTDTQYF
- TRBJ1-4 TRBV28 TRBD1 TGTGCCAGCAGGGGACAGCCAGAGAATGAAAAACTGTTTTTT CASRGQPENEKLFF
many TRBJ1-1 TRBV30 - TGTGCCTGGAGTGGTGGTGGGGGAATTGAAGCTTTCTTT CAWSGGGGIEAFF
many TRBJ1-5 TRBV21-1 - TGTGCCAGCAGCAAAGTGGTAGGACAGCCAAATCAGCCCCAGCATTTT CASSKVVGQPNQPQHF
many TRBJ1-5 TRBV18 TRBD1 TGTGCCAGCTCACCAGGGACAGCCTCCCCCCAGCATTTT CASSPGTASPQHF
- TRBJ2-7 TRBV6-2/TRBV6-3 - TGTGCCAGCAGTTACTTTGTCAGGTTCTACGAGCAGTACTTC CASSYFVRFYEQYF
many TRBJ1-2 TRBV20-1 - TGCAGTGCTGATGGACAGCTCTATGGTGGCTACACCTTC CSADGQLYGGYTF
- TRBJ2-4 TRBV7-2 - TGTGCCAGCAGCCCCATGGGAACCAAAAACATTCAGTACTTC CASSPMGTKNIQYF
few TRBJ1-2 TRBV6-1 - TGTGCCAGCAGTCCAACGCCCCTTCCCGGCTACACCTTC CASSPTPLPGYTF
few TRBJ2-7 TRBV6-2/TRBV6-3 TRBD1 TGTGCCAGCCGACAGGGGCCCTACGAGCAGTACTTC CASRQGPYEQYF
- TRBJ2-5 TRBV6-5 - TGTGCCAGCACCCAAGGAGAGACCCAGTACTTC CASTQGETQYF
many TRBJ1-4 TRBV5-4 TRBD1 TGTGCCAGCAGCCACGACAGGGGAACTAATGAAAAACTGTTTTTT CASSHDRGTNEKLFF
many TRBJ1-5 TRBV5-6 - TGTGCCAGCAGCCCGGGTTGGGCTAGAAGCAATCAGCCCCAGCATTTT CASSPGWARSNQPQHF